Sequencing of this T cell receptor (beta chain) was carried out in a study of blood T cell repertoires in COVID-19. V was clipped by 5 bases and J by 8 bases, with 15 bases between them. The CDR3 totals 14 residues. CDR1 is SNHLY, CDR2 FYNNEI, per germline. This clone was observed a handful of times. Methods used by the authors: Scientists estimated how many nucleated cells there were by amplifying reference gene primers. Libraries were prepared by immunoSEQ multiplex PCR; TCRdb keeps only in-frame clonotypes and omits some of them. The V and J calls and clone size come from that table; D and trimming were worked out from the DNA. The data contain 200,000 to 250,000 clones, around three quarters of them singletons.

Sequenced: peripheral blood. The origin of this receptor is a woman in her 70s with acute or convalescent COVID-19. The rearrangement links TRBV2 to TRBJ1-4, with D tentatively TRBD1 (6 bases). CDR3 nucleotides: TGTGCCAGCAGTCTGCAGGGGAAGGAGGAAAAACTGTTTTTT. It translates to CASSLQGKEEKLFF.